Only a few counts were recorded for the clone carrying this T cell receptor beta chain. Sequenced by immunoSEQ multiplex PCR; TCRdb stores in-frame clones only, minus some. The sample contains roughly 490,000 clones, around 80% of which appear only once. The entry originates in a study of shared clonotypes between healthy human individuals. CDR3 length equals 15 residues. CDR1 is SGHVS, CDR2 FQNEAQ, per germline. V shed 5 bases and J shed 1 base, with 14 bases lying between them. The sequence derives from a woman between 40 and 55 years old in good health. Some clones in this sample may be carry-over from other donors' samples. The chain couples TRBV7-8 to TRBJ1-2; D is ambiguous. Source material: PBMCs. DNA for the CDR3: TGTGCCAGCAGCCGACGGACCTCCTTTAACTATGGCTACACCTTC. This sequence encodes CASSRRTSFNYGYTF.